This TCR beta chain was sequenced in a study of identical twins (dated by TCRdb to about 2016). For the study in its entirety: TCR alpha and beta repertoires from monozygotic twins, unrelated adults of various ages and cord blood were deep-sequenced to test whether fetal clonotypes persist. To rule out contamination, the twin experiments were replicated at different times with different library preparation protocols. General conclusions and limits of the study: Fewer insertions were carried by abundant cord blood beta clonotypes, a similar but weaker trend appeared in young adult naive repertoires, and no such trend appeared in memory repertoires. Compared with coincidental sharing between unrelated individuals, an excess of low generation-probability sequences was observed among out-of-frame TCR alpha sequences shared between twins. Recombination models systematically underestimated out-of-frame TCR alpha sharing in monozygotic twins but agreed with sharing between unrelated individuals. Invariant T cells such as MAIT and iNKT could partly confound zero-insertion analyses, though diverse VJ usage argued against this for most clonotypes. Because the same donors could not be followed over many years, conclusions were based on cross-sectional statistical analysis. A weaker excess of twin sharing was found in beta out-of-frame sequences because the signal-to-noise ratio was lowered by fewer shared sequences.

Libraries were constructed by 5' RACE. Sequenced on an Illumina HiSeq 2000. Template switching introduced a universal primer binding site; the final cDNA contained a unique molecular identifier, enabling accurate counting of TCR cDNA molecules. Specific primers in the conserved constant-segment region were used to synthesize first-strand cDNA for the TCR alpha and beta chains. To control for contamination, every cDNA library was double barcoded, receiving both a SMART-Mk sample barcode and Illumina barcodes. Two successive PCR steps introduced TruSeq adapter sequences along with Illumina sample barcodes. Sequencing of the TCR alpha and beta cDNA libraries was done on the Illumina HiSeq platform using custom primers. Regarding the original processing steps: MiGEC was used to process raw reads and extract unique molecular identifiers, and MiXCR was used to find CDR3 positions. For each individual, recombination models were inferred using an EM algorithm with the repgenHMM and IGoR tools. The tcR package in R was used for shared clonotype analysis, with sharing normalized by the product of cloneset sizes. To study raw recombination without the effects of thymic and clonal selection, out-of-frame nonproductive sequences were analyzed. TCRdb trimmed public reads at Q25 via fastp, called clones via MiXCR and kept in-frame beta chains. Each CDR3 protein appears once, grouped with its most common genes and DNA. The V and J calls here are based on TCRdb, not the publication. The sample includes 690,000 or so distinct CDR3 sequences, with less than 10% observed a single time. The top ten hold around 0.98% of the sample.

Comments on this clonotype: Its antigen remains unidentified. Per-base qualities were not stored, and no clone one base away is much larger.

For CDR1 and CDR2, the germline V gene (reference sequence) lists DFQATT and SNEGSKA. The CDR3, cysteine through phenylalanine, is 15 amino acids long. Of all the DNA, just the CDR3 is kept, 45 bases in frame from base 1. At the junction V is shortened by 5 bases and J by 0 bases, with 16 bases in between. Every donor was a healthy Caucasian. The twin cohort comprised three pairs of female monozygotic twins, all aged roughly 18 to 30 years. The RNA used for TCR libraries was isolated from peripheral blood mononuclear cells. These same data were also listed under a study on yellow fever vaccine responses in identical twins. The second publication reports: According to the authors, the vaccine-induced T cell response in identical twins seemed to be partly convergent and partly specific to each individual. The study precisely tracked vaccine-responding T cell clones in identical twins.

The sequence was collected from a woman aged 18-35 years in good health. Sample: PBMCs. Recombination linked TRBV20-1 to TRBJ2-5; TRBD2 could be the D gene, as 7 bases match. The CDR3 region reads CSAPGGKPDQETQYF. The nucleotide sequence is TGCAGTGCTCCGGGGGGCAAACCCGACCAAGAGACCCAGTACTTC.